This T cell receptor (beta chain) was sequenced in a study of blood T cell repertoires in COVID-19. Study-wide background: Acute and convalescent COVID-19 specimens originated in the United States, Italy and Spain. T cells, B-cell-depleted T cells, or PBMCs provided the cDNA or gDNA that served as material.

It was during active infection that Seattle patients were enrolled and then longitudinally followed. Original analysis: Amplification of reference gene primers was used by the study to estimate nucleated cell counts. The data were produced by immunoSEQ multiplex PCR, yet TCRdb's version contains in-frame clones alone and is incomplete. For V, J and clone size, that table is used; D and trimming come from the DNA. This table holds roughly 230,000 clones, 85% to 95% found once. Sequenced input: peripheral blood. This receptor was identified in a young man with COVID-19, enrolled during active disease.

DNA of the CDR3: TGCAGCGTCTTGACAGGCCCCCCTAATCAGCCCCAGCATTTT. Amino acid sequence: CSVLTGPPNQPQHF. V gene TRBV29-1 combines with J gene TRBJ1-5, with D perhaps matching TRBD1 (6 bases). V dropped 6 bases and J dropped 4 bases, with 16 bases sitting between them. CDR3 length: 14 residues. CDR1 is SQVTM, CDR2 ANQGSEA, per germline.